The 32 T cell receptor beta chains below were found in one sample sequenced in a study of blood T cell repertoires in COVID-19. TCRdb's copy holds only in-frame clones and misses some; the assay was immunoSEQ multiplex PCR. The sample has about 78,000 clones; around 90% are singletons. Sequencing used peripheral blood. The source of these receptors is a woman older than 75 with acute or convalescent COVID-19.

The chain uses TRBV28 and TRBJ2-7; tentatively, D is TRBD2 (6 bases). This CDR3 comprises 15 residues. Germline V CDR1 and CDR2: MDHEN, SYDVKM. V gave up 6 bases and J gave up 0 bases, with 15 bases separating them. CDR3 sequence: CASRPNGGSSYEQYF. The CDR3 nucleotides are TGTGCCAGCAGACCAAACGGGGGAAGCTCCTACGAGCAGTACTTC. The entire variable domain, with the rest obtained from reference TRBV28 and TRBJ2-7, is as follows: DVKVTQSSRYLVKRTGEKVFLECVQDMDHENMFWYRQDPGLGLRLIYFSYDVKMKEKGDIPEGYSVSREKKERFSLILESASTNQTSMYLCASRPNGGSSYEQYFGPGTRLTVT.

The chain links TRBV28 to TRBJ2-3; D is perhaps TRBD2 (5 bases). This CDR3 comprises 16 residues. CDR1 is MDHEN and CDR2 is SYDVKM in the germline V gene. Trimming cost V 2 bases and J 5 bases, with 17 bases left between them. The CDR3 sequence is CASSLVSGVGEDTQYF. DNA for the CDR3: TGTGCCAGCAGTTTAGTCTCCGGGGTTGGTGAAGATACGCAGTATTTT.

V and J are TRBV4-1 and TRBJ1-1; the match to TRBD1 covers 7 bases. Germline V lookup: CDR1 MGHRA, CDR2 YSYEKL. Trimming took 5 bases from V and 5 from J; bases not matched to a gene: 5. The CDR3 spans 13 residues. The CDR3 bases are TGCGCCAGCAGCAGCAGGGGGTGGACTGAAGCTTTCTTT. Its translation: CASSSRGWTEAFF.

This rearrangement joins TRBV28 to TRBJ1-5, with D perhaps matching TRBD1 (6 bases). Germline V gives CDR1 MDHEN, CDR2 SYDVKM. There are 12 residues in the CDR3. V was trimmed by 10 bases and J by 4 bases, leaving 11 bases between them. CDR3 residues: CAIQGRNQPQHF. In nucleotides, the CDR3 is TGTGCCATCCAGGGGAGAAATCAGCCCCAGCATTTT.

The chain links TRBV5-1 to TRBJ1-6; 8 nucleotides line up with TRBD1. The trim removed 0 bases at V and 1 base at J, leaving 0 bases unmatched. The CDR3 loop spans 16 amino acids. Germline V lookup: CDR1 SGHRS, CDR2 YFSETQ. This CDR3 reads CASSLGQGSYNSPLHF. CDR3 nucleotides: TGCGCCAGCAGCTTGGGACAGGGGTCCTATAATTCACCCCTCCACTTT.

The chain combines TRBV4-2 with TRBJ2-5, with TRBD1 identical over 8 bases. The CDR3 runs to 15 residues. V was clipped by 2 bases and J by 5 bases; unmatched bases: 7. Germline CDR1 is LGHNA and CDR2 is YNFKEQ. The CDR3 is CASSQSNRGRETQYF. The CDR3 nucleotides read TGTGCCAGCAGCCAATCTAACAGGGGGAGGGAGACCCAGTACTTC.

The chain employs TRBV7-9 and TRBJ2-1; 8 nucleotides align to TRBD1. Germline V lookup: CDR1 SEHNR, CDR2 FQNEAQ (reference sequence). The V gene end was trimmed by 7 bases and the J gene end by 14 bases; junction bases not matched to a gene: 13. This CDR3 has 13 residues. The CDR3 region is CASTLGEGQGEFF. The DNA of the CDR3 is TGTGCCAGCACCCTCGGCGAAGGACAGGGAGAGTTCTTC. The whole variable domain, remainder taken from reference TRBV7-9 and TRBJ2-1, is DTGVSQNPRHKITKRGQNVTFRCDPISEHNRLYWYRQTLGQGPEFLTYFQNEAQLEKSRLLSDRFSAERPKGSFSTLEIQRTEQGDSAMYLCASTLGEGQGEFFGPGTRLTVL.

The chain has TRBV3-1 (or the pseudogene TRBV3-2) and TRBJ2-7, with 11 bases fitting TRBD1. This CDR3 comprises 14 residues. The J segment lost 6 bases and the V segment lost 4 bases, leaving 5 bases of the junction unmatched. Germline CDR1 is LGHDT and CDR2 is YNNKEL (reference sequence). The CDR3 region is CASSRGQGASEQYF. The DNA for the CDR3 is TGTGCCAGCAGCCGCGGACAGGGGGCTAGCGAGCAGTACTTC.

This rearrangement joins TRBV27 to TRBJ1-2; D might be TRBD1 (6 bases). The CDR3 loop spans 14 amino acids. Trimming took off 3 bases at V and 4 bases at J, with 12 bases between the two ends. CDR1 is MNHEY, CDR2 SMNVEV, per germline (reference sequence). CDR3 loop: CASSFLGASYGYTF. The DNA for the CDR3 is TGTGCCAGCAGTTTTCTGGGGGCAAGCTATGGCTACACCTTC.

This chain connects TRBV11-2 to TRBJ2-7, with D possibly TRBD1 on 5 matching bases. This CDR3 comprises 14 residues. Deletions cut 4 bases from V and 2 bases from J, with 12 bases between. Germline V CDR1 and CDR2: SGHAT, FQNNGV. Written as DNA, the CDR3 is TGTGCCAGCAGCTCAGGGAATATGCCCTACGAGCAGTACTTC. This sequence encodes CASSSGNMPYEQYF.

The rearrangement links TRBV28 to TRBJ1-2; 8 positions agree with TRBD1. Losses at the gene ends were 5 bases for V and 5 bases for J; bases not matched to a gene: 10. The CDR3 extends over 15 amino acids. Germline CDR1 and CDR2: MDHEN and SYDVKM. The CDR3 bases are TGTGCCAGCAGTCCATCCTCCGGGACAGGATATGGCTACACCTTC. It is translated as CASSPSSGTGYGYTF.

This chain joins TRBV21-1 and TRBJ1-5. TRBV21-1 is a known pseudogene. The CDR3 loop spans 17 amino acids. The CDR3 bases are TGTGCCAGCAGCCCCGGGGGAGGGAGAAGACTGAATGAGCCCCAGCATTTT. This sequence encodes CASSPGGGRRLNEPQHF.

About this clone: The junction shows a germline mismatch at one end, possibly a read error. The chain recombines TRBV7-2 with TRBJ1-2, with D possibly TRBD1 on 6 matching bases. Germline V gene lookup returns CDR1 SGHTA and CDR2 FQGNSA. The CDR3 has 14 residues. The DNA for the CDR3 is TGTGCCAGCAACTTAGGGGGGACTCACTATGGCTACACCTTC. Encoded protein: CASNLGGTHYGYTF. The variable domain in full, completed from reference TRBV7-2 and TRBJ1-2, reads GAGVSQSPSNKVTEKGKDVELRCDPISGHTALYWYRQSLGQGLEFLIYFQGNSAPDKSGLPSDRFSAERTGGSVSTLTIQRTQQEDSAVYLCASNLGGTHYGYTFGSGTRLTVV.

The J gene is TRBJ2-7, the V gene TRBV4-1; 8 nucleotides match TRBD1. CDR3 length: 15 residues. V was pared by 1 base and J by 2 bases, with 4 bases of the junction left unmatched. Germline V CDR1 and CDR2: MGHRA, YSYEKL. The DNA for the CDR3 is TGCGCCAGCAGCCAAGCCGGGACAGGAGCCTACGAGCAGTACTTC. Protein product: CASSQAGTGAYEQYF.

The CDR3 spells CASSQDGAGDYNSPLHF. In DNA, the CDR3 is TGCGCCAGCAGCCAAGATGGGGCAGGGGACTATAATTCACCCCTCCACTTT. The gene calls are TRBV4-3 and TRBJ1-6; tentatively, D is TRBD1 (6 bases). The CDR3 is 17 amino acids. The germline V gene has CDR1 LGHNA and CDR2 YSLEER. Trimming cost V 0 bases and J 3 bases, with 12 bases left between them.

The chain has TRBV7-6 and TRBJ1-3; D ambiguous. The germline V and J ends were trimmed by 5 bases and 0 bases, with 17 bases remaining between them. This CDR3 region has 17 residues. The germline CDR1 and CDR2 sequences are SGHVS and FNYEAQ. The CDR3 DNA reads TGTGCCAGCAGCCATGGCGGGCGGGATAACTCTGGAAACACCATATATTTT. Its translation is CASSHGGRDNSGNTIYF.

The chain employs TRBV29-1 and TRBJ2-3, with 12 bases matching TRBD2. Losses at the gene ends were 1 base for V and 1 base for J; bases not matched to a gene: 3. CDR1 SQVTM and CDR2 ANQGSEA come from the germline V gene. This CDR3 region has 16 residues. The CDR3 coding sequence is TGCAGCGTTGAAGGACTAGCGGGAGCGGGCACAGATACGCAGTATTTT. Translation gives CSVEGLAGAGTDTQYF.

The chain's CDR3 is CASSPLAGGPNEQFF. CDR3 DNA sequence: TGTGCCAGCAGCCCACTAGCGGGGGGACCCAATGAGCAGTTCTTC. The chain recombines TRBV6-2 or TRBV6-3 with TRBJ2-1, with 12 nucleotides matching TRBD2. CDR3 size: 15 residues. V dropped 6 bases and J dropped 6; count of bases not matched to a gene: 6. Germline CDR1 MNHEY, CDR2 SVGEGT.

The chain links TRBV18 to TRBJ1-5; perhaps TRBD1 as D (6 bases). The CDR3 is 14 residues long. Trimming stripped 6 bases from V and 3 bases from J, with 12 bases between. Germline loops: CDR1 KGHSH, CDR2 LQKENI. CDR3 bases: TGTGCCAGCTCGGACACAGGGAACAATCAGCCCCAGCATTTT. Encoded protein: CASSDTGNNQPQHF.

The chain's CDR3 is CASSLARDRNGYTF. The CDR3, as DNA: TGTGCCAGCAGCTTAGCGCGGGACAGGAATGGCTACACCTTC. This sequence joins TRBV7-9 and TRBJ1-2; TRBD1 agrees at 8 bases. The germline gives CDR1 SEHNR, CDR2 FQNEAQ (reference sequence). J was trimmed by 6 bases and V by 0 bases; bases with no gene match: 3. The CDR3 consists of 14 residues.

The V gene is TRBV19, the J gene TRBJ1-1; D ambiguous. Trimming stripped 6 bases from V and 3 bases from J, with 20 bases between. Germline CDR1 is LNHDA and CDR2 is SQIVND (reference sequence). This CDR3 is 16 amino acids long. The CDR3: CASRGYVGVGDTEAFF. CDR3 coding DNA: TGTGCCAGTAGGGGGTACGTAGGTGTGGGAGACACTGAAGCTTTCTTT.

The sample holds one count of this clone. This rearrangement joins TRBV19 to TRBJ1-1; D gene uncertain. CDR3 length: 13 amino acids. The germline gives CDR1 LNHDA, CDR2 SQIVND (reference sequence). Trimming left V 1 base short and J 8 bases short, with 11 bases between. For the CDR3, the DNA is TGTGCCAGTAGTATAGCGGGTAGGAGGGAAGCTTTCTTT. Amino acids: CASSIAGRREAFF. Based on the CDR3 plus reference TRBV19 and TRBJ1-1, the full variable domain is DGGITQSPKYLFRKEGQNVTLSCEQNLNHDAMYWYRQDPGQGLRLIYYSQIVNDFQKGDIAEGYSVSREKKESFPLTVTSAQKNPTAFYLCASSIAGRREAFFGQGTRLTVV.

This chain connects TRBV3-1 (or the pseudogene TRBV3-2) to TRBJ2-3; tentative D call: TRBD2 (5 bases). Trimming left V 2 bases short and J 6 bases short, with 9 bases between. CDR1 LGHDT and CDR2 YNNKEL come from the germline V gene (reference sequence). This CDR3 spans 13 amino acids. The CDR3 nucleotides are TGTGCCAGCAGCCAAATACTAGTTGATACGCAGTATTTT. It encodes CASSQILVDTQYF.

This chain joins TRBV5-1 and TRBJ2-7; the match to TRBD2 covers 7 bases. From germline, CDR1 is SGHRS and CDR2 YFSETQ. With 4 bases clipped from V and 6 bases from J, the junction kept 13 bases outside the gene matches. The CDR3 runs 15 residues. The CDR3 reads CASSQSGLGGVEQYF. CDR3 DNA sequence: TGCGCCAGCAGCCAAAGCGGACTAGGCGGCGTCGAGCAGTACTTC.

This chain links TRBV5-1 with TRBJ2-3, with 9 bases matching TRBD1. Germline CDR1 SGHRS, CDR2 YFSETQ. V gave up 4 bases and J gave up 4 bases; unmatched junction bases: 10. The CDR3 totals 16 residues. Here the CDR3 DNA reads TGCGCCAGCAGCCGGGGACAGGGCGGATTTTCAGATACGCAGTATTTT. Protein: CASSRGQGGFSDTQYF.

The rearrangement uses TRBV3-1 (or the pseudogene TRBV3-2) and TRBJ1-3; TRBD1 agrees at 7 bases. CDR1 is LGHDT and CDR2 is YNNKEL in the germline V gene (reference sequence). CDR3 length: 15 amino acids. V was pared by 2 bases and J by 3 bases, with 4 bases of the junction left unmatched. CDR3 sequence: CASSQSGGIGNTIYF. The CDR3 coding sequence is TGTGCCAGCAGCCAATCAGGGGGGATTGGAAACACCATATATTTT.

CDR3 sequence (DNA): TGTGCCAGCAGGGACAGGGTCCCTCCTAATTCACCCCTCCACTTT. Encoded protein: CASRDRVPPNSPLHF. The chain has TRBV6-5 and TRBJ1-6; 8 bases are shared with TRBD1. The V segment lost 6 bases and the J segment 6 bases; nucleotides outside the gene matches: 7. Germline V gives CDR1 MNHEY, CDR2 SVGAGI. The CDR3 covers 15 residues.

The rearrangement joins TRBV9 to TRBJ1-1; D call uncertain. Per germline, CDR1 SGDLS and CDR2 YYNGEE. The CDR3 spans 14 residues. Trimming left V 4 bases short and J 1 base short, with 11 bases between. CDR3 loop: CASSPQAQNTEAFF. The CDR3 coding sequence is TGTGCCAGCAGCCCCCAGGCACAGAACACTGAAGCTTTCTTT.

This chain joins TRBV28 and TRBJ1-5, with D perhaps TRBD1 (5 bases). The CDR3 runs 15 residues. Deletions cut 5 bases from V and 0 bases from J, with 11 bases between. The germline V gene encodes CDR1 MDHEN and CDR2 SYDVKM. In DNA form, the CDR3 reads TGTGCCAGCAGTCCCGGGGGGAATAGCAATCAGCCCCAGCATTTT. Translation gives CASSPGGNSNQPQHF.

The chain employs TRBV12-5 and TRBJ2-7, with 10 nucleotides matching TRBD2. The CDR3 contains 14 residues. V lost 5 bases, J lost 7 bases, and 8 bases stayed unmatched. CDR1 is LGHNT and CDR2 is FRNRAP in the germline V gene. CDR3 residues: CASGIGLAGVEQYF. CDR3 sequence (DNA): TGTGCTAGTGGTATAGGGCTAGCGGGGGTTGAGCAGTACTTC.

The rearrangement joins TRBV7-2 to TRBJ2-3, with D uncertain. This CDR3 is 14 amino acids long. Germline V CDR1 and CDR2: SGHTA, FQGNSA. Trimming removed 1 base at V and 2 bases at J, with 7 bases between. The CDR3 nucleotides read TGTGCCAGCAGCTTAGACTGGTTCACAGATACGCAGTATTTT. Residues: CASSLDWFTDTQYF.

The V and J genes are TRBV7-9 and TRBJ1-5; TRBD1 matches at 9 bases. J gave up 1 base and V 2 bases, and 9 bases lay outside the gene matches. Germline CDR1 reads SEHNR; CDR2 reads FQNEAQ (reference sequence). The CDR3 loop spans 18 amino acids. DNA for the CDR3: TGTGCCAGCAGCTTATGGGGCACAGGGGGCCGGAGCAATCAGCCCCAGCATTTT. Protein: CASSLWGTGGRSNQPQHF.